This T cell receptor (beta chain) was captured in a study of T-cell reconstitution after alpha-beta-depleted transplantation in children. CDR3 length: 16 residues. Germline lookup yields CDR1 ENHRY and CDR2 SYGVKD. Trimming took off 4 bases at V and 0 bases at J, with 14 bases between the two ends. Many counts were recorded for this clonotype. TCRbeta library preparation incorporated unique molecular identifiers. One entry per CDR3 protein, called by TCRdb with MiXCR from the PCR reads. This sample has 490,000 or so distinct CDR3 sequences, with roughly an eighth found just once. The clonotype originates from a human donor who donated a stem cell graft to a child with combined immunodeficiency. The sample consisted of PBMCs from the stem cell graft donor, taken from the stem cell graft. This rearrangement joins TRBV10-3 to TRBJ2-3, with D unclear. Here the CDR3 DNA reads TGTGCCATCAGTGGAGACGGAGAACAAAGCACAGATACGCAGTATTTT. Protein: CAISGDGEQSTDTQYF.